The source of this T cell receptor beta chain is a study of beta chain features in type 1 diabetes. Study results and limitations: In type 1 diabetes patients, VDJ junctions had fewer insertions; deletions at these junctions were more frequent.

V was shortened by 0 bases and J by 3 bases, with 18 bases between the two germline ends. Per germline, CDR1 SNHLY and CDR2 FYNNEI. The length of the CDR3 is 17 residues. Remarks on this clone: Its target is unknown.

What was sequenced were expressed TCRB transcripts, since all of the isolated RNA had been reverse transcribed. The table came from immunoSEQ multiplex PCR; TCRdb's copy has only in-frame clones and leaves some out. The sample records under 950,000 clones, about a sixth being singletons. V is TRBV2 and J is TRBJ2-7; the D is unclear. Material for sequencing was naive CD4+ T cells from blood. This TCR derives from a young woman in good health. The CDR3 here is CASSEARSLARVYEQYF. The DNA of the CDR3 is TGTGCCAGCAGTGAAGCGCGGAGTTTGGCCAGAGTCTACGAGCAGTACTTC.